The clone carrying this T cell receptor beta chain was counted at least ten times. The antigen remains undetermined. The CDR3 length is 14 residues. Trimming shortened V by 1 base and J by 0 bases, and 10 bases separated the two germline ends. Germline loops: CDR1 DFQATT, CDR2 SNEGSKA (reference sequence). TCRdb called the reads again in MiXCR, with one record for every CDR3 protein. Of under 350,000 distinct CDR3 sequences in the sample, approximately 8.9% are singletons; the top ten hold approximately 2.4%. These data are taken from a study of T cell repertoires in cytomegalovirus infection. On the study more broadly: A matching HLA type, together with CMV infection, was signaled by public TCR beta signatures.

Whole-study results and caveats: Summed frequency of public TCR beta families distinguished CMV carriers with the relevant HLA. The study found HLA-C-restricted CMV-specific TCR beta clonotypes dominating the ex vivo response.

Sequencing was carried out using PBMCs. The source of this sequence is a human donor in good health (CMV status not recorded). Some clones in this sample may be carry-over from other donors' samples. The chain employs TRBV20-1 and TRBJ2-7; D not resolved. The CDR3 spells CSARAIDRSYEQYF. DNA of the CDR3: TGCAGTGCTAGAGCAATCGACCGCTCCTACGAGCAGTACTTC.